This T cell receptor beta chain was found in a study of early stage breast cancer tumors. Study as a whole: ER+/PR+/HER2- status applied to about 70% of the 16 invasive breast tumors. Average read coverage per sample was approximately 9.1-fold.

This clone was observed a few times. Each sample had two DNA replicates, 0.5 ug blood or around 1.6 ug tissue. Some clones are missing from TCRdb's copy, which holds only in-frame ones; the method was immunoSEQ multiplex PCR. The sample consists of 5,000 to 6,500 clones, around 67% of them appearing once. Trimming took 9 bases from V and 2 from J; bases not matched to a gene: 2. CDR1 is MNHEY, CDR2 SVGAGI, per germline. The CDR3 loop spans 12 amino acids. The sample was normal breast tissue next to the tumor. The rearrangement links TRBV6-5 to TRBJ2-7; 9 nucleotides match TRBD2. The clonotype was recovered from a person aged 35-49 years with breast cancer. CDR3 bases: TGTGCCAGACTAGCGGGTACCTACGAGCAGTACTTC. It is translated as CARLAGTYEQYF.